Below are 22 T cell receptor beta chains sequenced from a single sample in a study of shared clonotypes between healthy human individuals. Profiling relied on immunoSEQ multiplex PCR, and the TCRdb table lists in-frame clones only, not all of them. The data show approximately 810,000 clones, 92% seen once. Terminally differentiated effector memory CD45RA+ cells were left out of the naive CD8 fraction, which was CD45RO-negative and positively selected for CCR7. The sample was naive CD8+ T cells sorted from blood. All receptors come from a man under 40 in good health.

The CDR3 DNA follows: TGTGCCAGCAGTGAACTAAAGGGTTACAATGAGCAGTTCTTC. Residues: CASSELKGYNEQFF. This chain joins TRBV25-1 and TRBJ2-1, with no clear D. Germline CDR1 is MGHDK and CDR2 is SYGVNS. V was pared by 2 bases and J by 4 bases, with 9 bases between. The CDR3 consists of 14 residues.

This CDR3 reads CASSSPEGGSRTYNEQFF. CDR3 coding DNA: TGTGCCAGCAGTTCGCCCGAGGGCGGGAGTAGGACCTACAATGAGCAGTTCTTC. J is TRBJ2-1 and V is TRBV11-3; TRBD2 matches 7 bases. This CDR3 is built from 18 residues. Germline CDR1 and CDR2: SGHNT and YENEEA. Trimming took 6 bases from V and 2 from J; bases not matched to a gene: 16.

The V and J genes are TRBV6-1 and TRBJ2-7; 11 nucleotides align to TRBD2. V shed 4 bases, J shed 2 bases, and the junction held 1 base outside the gene matches. Germline CDR1 and CDR2: MNHNS and SASEGT. There are 14 residues in the CDR3. The CDR3 here is CASSGLAGPYEQYF. The CDR3 DNA sequence: TGTGCCAGCAGTGGACTAGCGGGACCCTACGAGCAGTACTTC.

The genes are TRBV10-3 and TRBJ2-1; 13 bases agree with TRBD2. The CDR3 is 16 amino acids. The V and J ends lost 4 bases and 6 bases, in that order; junction bases with no gene match: 6. Per germline, CDR1 ENHRY and CDR2 SYGVKD. In nucleotides, the CDR3 is TGTGCCATCAGTGGCACTAGCGGGAGGGCCGGCAATGAGCAGTTCTTC. As protein: CAISGTSGRAGNEQFF.

The J gene is TRBJ2-7, the V gene TRBV6-1; D perhaps matches TRBD1 (6 bases). Trimming removed 3 bases from V and 3 bases from J, with 12 bases in between. Germline-derived CDR1 and CDR2 are MNHNS and SASEGT. The CDR3 is 14 residues long. The CDR3 reads CASSDQGFRYEQYF. The DNA of the CDR3 is TGTGCCAGCAGTGATCAGGGGTTCCGCTACGAGCAGTACTTC.

The chain couples TRBV13 to TRBJ2-7; 9 bases match TRBD2. J gave up 0 bases and V 3 bases, and 3 bases lay outside the gene matches. Germline V gene lookup returns CDR1 PRHDT and CDR2 FYEKMQ (reference sequence). CDR3 size: 15 residues. The CDR3: CASSFGLASSYEQYF. The DNA of the CDR3 is TGTGCCAGCAGCTTCGGACTAGCGAGCTCCTACGAGCAGTACTTC.

The V gene is TRBV7-8, the J gene TRBJ1-5; no firm D call. Germline values: CDR1 SGHVS, CDR2 FQNEAQ. The ends were cut back, 8 bases at V and 7 bases at J, with 18 bases in the middle. This CDR3 contains 14 residues. CDR3 sequence reads: CASVLEADSQPQHF. CDR3 bases: TGTGCCAGCGTATTGGAGGCAGATTCCCAGCCCCAGCATTTT.

This sequence joins TRBV2 and TRBJ2-1, with 8 bases fitting TRBD2. V shed 6 bases and J 9 bases; nucleotides not matched to a gene: 16. The CDR3 is 16 residues long. CDR1 and CDR2 from the germline V gene are SNHLY and FYNNEI. CDR3 protein: CASRPSRPGLVIEQFF. The CDR3 DNA sequence: TGTGCCAGCAGGCCGAGTCGACCGGGACTAGTAATTGAGCAGTTCTTC.

The rearrangement links TRBV7-7 to TRBJ1-1, with D tentatively TRBD1 (5 bases). This CDR3 comprises 15 residues. Looked up from germline, CDR1 is SSHAT and CDR2 is FNYEAQ (reference sequence). The CDR3 spells CASVKGSGKDTEAFF. CDR3 coding DNA: TGTGCTAGCGTTAAGGGGTCTGGGAAGGACACTGAAGCTTTCTTT.

The J gene is TRBJ2-7, the V gene TRBV27, with a tentative D call TRBD1 (5 bases). The CDR3 spans 15 residues. Trimming stripped 3 bases from V and 4 bases from J, with 16 bases between. Germline CDR1 MNHEY, CDR2 SMNVEV (reference sequence). CDR3 in DNA: TGTGCCAGCAGTTTCCTTGGCAGGGCAGGATACGAGCAGTACTTC. It is translated as CASSFLGRAGYEQYF.

This rearrangement joins TRBV4-2 to TRBJ1-1; D is possibly TRBD1 (5 bases). Germline CDR1 reads LGHNA; CDR2 reads YNFKEQ. The CDR3 spans 13 residues. Trimming removed 0 bases from V and 11 bases from J, with 13 bases in between. This chain's CDR3 is CASSQDAKGLAFF. CDR3 DNA sequence: TGTGCCAGCAGCCAAGATGCTAAGGGGCTGGCTTTCTTT.

V and J are TRBV7-9 and TRBJ2-5; TRBD1 matches 12 bases. With 6 bases clipped from V and 5 bases from J, the junction kept 7 bases outside the gene matches. CDR1 SEHNR and CDR2 FQNEAQ come from the germline V gene (reference sequence). The CDR3 has 15 amino acids. The CDR3 loop reads CASRHRDRGHETQYF. The CDR3 bases are TGTGCCAGCAGGCACCGGGACAGGGGGCATGAGACCCAGTACTTC.

V gene TRBV19 combines with J gene TRBJ2-7; D is perhaps TRBD1 (5 bases). Per germline, CDR1 LNHDA and CDR2 SQIVND (reference sequence). With 3 bases removed from V and 0 bases from J, the gap between germline ends came to 9 bases. The CDR3 is 14 amino acids. The DNA of the CDR3 is TGTGCCAGTAGTATCGAGGACAACTCCTACGAGCAGTACTTC. It codes for CASSIEDNSYEQYF.

This rearrangement joins TRBV7-2 to TRBJ2-7, with TRBD2 identical over 8 bases. Germline-derived CDR1 and CDR2 are SGHTA and FQGNSA. The CDR3 totals 15 residues. J gave up 3 bases and V 1 base, and 5 bases lay outside the gene matches. CDR3 nucleotide sequence: TGTGCCAGCAGCTTAGAGGCGGGAGGCCTCTACGAGCAGTACTTC. Encoded protein: CASSLEAGGLYEQYF. The complete variable domain, with remaining parts taken from reference TRBV7-2 and TRBJ2-7, reads GAGVSQSPSNKVTEKGKDVELRCDPISGHTALYWYRQSLGQGLEFLIYFQGNSAPDKSGLPSDRFSAERTGGSVSTLTIQRTQQEDSAVYLCASSLEAGGLYEQYFGPGTRLTVT.

J is TRBJ1-1 and V is TRBV7-2; D is unresolved. V was pared by 0 bases and J by 2 bases, with 7 bases between. The CDR3 runs to 14 residues. Per the germline V gene, CDR1 is SGHTA and CDR2 is FQGNSA. DNA for the CDR3: TGTGCCAGCAGCTTAGCAGGCAGTAACACTGAAGCTTTCTTT. It specifies CASSLAGSNTEAFF.

This CDR3 is CAISGNREYEQYF. The CDR3 DNA reads as TGTGCCATCAGTGGCAACAGGGAGTACGAGCAGTACTTC. The chain links TRBV10-3 to TRBJ2-7, with D possibly matching TRBD1 (6 bases). Trimming pared 4 bases from V and 4 bases from J, leaving 11 bases between. Germline-derived CDR1 and CDR2 are ENHRY and SYGVKD. The CDR3 extends over 13 amino acids.

This clone is a singleton in its sample. V gene TRBV9 combines with J gene TRBJ2-5; D remains ambiguous. Germline V gives CDR1 SGDLS, CDR2 YYNGEE. The CDR3 spans 14 residues. V dropped 4 bases and J dropped 9 bases, with 19 bases sitting between them. The CDR3 DNA reads TGTGCCAGCAGCCCGAGTCGTGGACCGGTGGCCCAGTACTTC. Translating gives CASSPSRGPVAQYF.

This chain uses TRBV6-5 with TRBJ2-1; unclear D gene. Germline lookup yields CDR1 MNHEY and CDR2 SVGAGI. Trimming stripped 6 bases from V and 6 bases from J, with 15 bases between. CDR3 length equals 14 residues. Written as DNA, the CDR3 is TGTGCCAGCAGACCCTTACTCCGGGTCAATGAGCAGTTCTTC. It is translated as CASRPLLRVNEQFF.

The CDR3 sequence is CASSVALAGFGETQYF. For the CDR3, the DNA is TGTGCCAGCAGCGTAGCACTGGCGGGATTCGGGGAGACCCAGTACTTC. The genes are TRBV9 and TRBJ2-5; possible D gene TRBD2, 6 bases. Per germline, CDR1 SGDLS and CDR2 YYNGEE. V was cut by 0 bases and J by 5 bases, with 17 bases left in between. The CDR3 contains 16 residues.

CDR3 residues: CASSFPGQVAEAFF. In DNA, the CDR3 is TGTGCCAGCAGTTTCCCAGGGCAGGTTGCGGAAGCTTTCTTT. The V and J genes are TRBV28 and TRBJ1-1; perhaps TRBD1 as D (5 bases). The CDR3 has 14 residues. Germline CDR1 reads MDHEN; CDR2 reads SYDVKM. V was cut by 3 bases and J by 8 bases, with 16 bases left in between. Variable domain in full (rest from reference TRBV28 and TRBJ1-1): DVKVTQSSRYLVKRTGEKVFLECVQDMDHENMFWYRQDPGLGLRLIYFSYDVKMKEKGDIPEGYSVSREKKERFSLILESASTNQTSMYLCASSFPGQVAEAFFGQGTRLTVV.

The rearrangement uses TRBV9 and TRBJ2-1; D unresolved. The CDR3 sequence is 15 residues long. CDR1 and CDR2 (germline): SGDLS, YYNGEE. V dropped 0 bases and J dropped 5 bases, with 12 bases sitting between them. The CDR3 is CASSVGTVLDNEQFF. DNA for the CDR3: TGTGCCAGCAGCGTAGGAACAGTCCTAGACAATGAGCAGTTCTTC. Using reference TRBV9 and TRBJ2-1 for the parts outside the CDR3, the full variable domain is DSGVTQTPKHLITATGQRVTLRCSPRSGDLSVYWYQQSLDQGLQFLIQYYNGEERAKGNILERFSAQQFPDLHSELNLSSLELGDSALYFCASSVGTVLDNEQFFGPGTRLTVL.

V and J are TRBV19 and TRBJ1-4, with D unresolved. Germline V lookup: CDR1 LNHDA, CDR2 SQIVND (reference sequence). The V end lost 4 bases, the J end lost 8 bases, and 20 bases lay between the germline ends. CDR3 length: 16 amino acids. CDR3 DNA: TGTGCCAGTAGTACCGTTCCCGGGAGTTTAGGCGAAAAACTGTTTTTT. This encodes CASSTVPGSLGEKLFF.